Here is one TCR beta chain with its context. Primed by a sample-barcoded 5' primer and a J-beta primer mix, a second PCR proceeded for 7 to 11 cycles. TCRdb itself ran the 5' RACE reads through MiXCR, one entry per CDR3 protein. Here the sample spans approximately 320,000 distinct CDR3 sequences, roughly a quarter being singletons. This sample was included in a study of blood T cells in healthy people across ages. From germline, CDR1 is DFQATT and CDR2 SNEGSKA (reference sequence). This CDR3 has 14 residues. The ends were cut back, 6 bases at V and 0 bases at J, with 14 bases in the middle. This TCR derives from an older woman in good health. Specimen: blood. The J gene is TRBJ1-1, the V gene TRBV20-1, with D possibly matching TRBD1 (5 bases). The CDR3 DNA reads TGCAGTGCGCCCGGGACCCCGATGAACACTGAAGCTTTCTTT. Encoded protein: CSAPGTPMNTEAFF.